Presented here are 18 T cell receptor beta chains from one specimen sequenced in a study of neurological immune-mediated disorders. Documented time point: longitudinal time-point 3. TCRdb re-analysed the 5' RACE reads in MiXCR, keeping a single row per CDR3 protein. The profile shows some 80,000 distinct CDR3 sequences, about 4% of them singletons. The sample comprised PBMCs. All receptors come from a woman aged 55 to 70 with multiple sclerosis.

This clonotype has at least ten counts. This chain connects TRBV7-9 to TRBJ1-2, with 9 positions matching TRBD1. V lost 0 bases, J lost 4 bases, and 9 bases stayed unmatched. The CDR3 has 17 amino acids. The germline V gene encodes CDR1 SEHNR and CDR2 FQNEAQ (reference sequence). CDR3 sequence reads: CASSLAVGTGTAYGYTF. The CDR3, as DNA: TGTGCCAGCAGCTTAGCGGTCGGGACAGGGACGGCCTATGGCTACACCTTC.

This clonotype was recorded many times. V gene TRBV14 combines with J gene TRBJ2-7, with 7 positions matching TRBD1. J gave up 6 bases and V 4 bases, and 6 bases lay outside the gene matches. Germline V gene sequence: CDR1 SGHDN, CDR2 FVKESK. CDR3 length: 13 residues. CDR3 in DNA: TGTGCCAGCAGCCGACAGGGATTAACCGAGCAGTACTTC. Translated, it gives CASSRQGLTEQYF.

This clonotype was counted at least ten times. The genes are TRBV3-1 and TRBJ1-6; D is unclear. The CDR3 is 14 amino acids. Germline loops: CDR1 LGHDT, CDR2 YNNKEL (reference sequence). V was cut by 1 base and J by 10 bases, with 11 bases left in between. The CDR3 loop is CASSQVGKSSPLHF. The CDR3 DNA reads TGTGCCAGCAGCCAAGTAGGAAAATCATCACCCCTCCACTTT. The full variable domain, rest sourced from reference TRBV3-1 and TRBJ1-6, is DTAVSQTPKYLVTQMGNDKSIKCEQNLGHDTMYWYKQDSKKFLKIMFSYNNKELIINETVPNRFSPKSPDKAHLNLHINSLELGDSAVYFCASSQVGKSSPLHFGNGTRLTVT.

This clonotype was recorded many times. The CDR3 spells CSAPDRGLKTQYF. For the CDR3, the DNA is TGCAGTGCTCCCGACAGGGGGTTGAAGACCCAGTACTTC. This chain connects TRBV20-1 to TRBJ2-5, with 9 bases fitting TRBD1. The germline V gene has CDR1 DFQATT and CDR2 SNEGSKA (reference sequence). The trim removed 5 bases at V and 6 bases at J, leaving 7 bases unmatched. The CDR3 sequence is 13 residues long.

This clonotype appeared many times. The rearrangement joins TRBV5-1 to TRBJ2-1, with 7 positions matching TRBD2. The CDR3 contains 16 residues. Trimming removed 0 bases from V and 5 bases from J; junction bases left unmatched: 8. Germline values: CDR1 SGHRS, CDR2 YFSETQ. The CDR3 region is CASSLAAGVGDNEQFF. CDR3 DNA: TGCGCCAGCAGCTTGGCGGCGGGGGTCGGGGACAATGAGCAGTTCTTC.

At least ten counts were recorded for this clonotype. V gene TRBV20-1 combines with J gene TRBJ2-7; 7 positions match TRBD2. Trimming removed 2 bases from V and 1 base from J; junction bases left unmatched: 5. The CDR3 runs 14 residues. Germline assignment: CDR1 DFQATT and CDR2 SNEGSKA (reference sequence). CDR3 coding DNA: TGCAGTGCTAGACCGGGCGGGGGATCCTACGAGCAGTACTTC. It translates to CSARPGGGSYEQYF.

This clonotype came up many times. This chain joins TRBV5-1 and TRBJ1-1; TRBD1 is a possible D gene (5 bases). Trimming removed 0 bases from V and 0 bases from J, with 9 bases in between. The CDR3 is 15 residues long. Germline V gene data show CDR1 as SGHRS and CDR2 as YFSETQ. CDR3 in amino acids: CASSLGGTMNTEAFF. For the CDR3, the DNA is TGCGCCAGCAGCTTGGGGGGCACGATGAACACTGAAGCTTTCTTT.

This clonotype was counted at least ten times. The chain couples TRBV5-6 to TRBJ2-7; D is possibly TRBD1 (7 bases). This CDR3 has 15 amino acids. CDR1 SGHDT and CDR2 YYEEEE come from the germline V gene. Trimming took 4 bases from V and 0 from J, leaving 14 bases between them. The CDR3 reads CASSPRQGGSYEQYF. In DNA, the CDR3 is TGTGCCAGCAGCCCTCGACAGGGAGGCTCCTACGAGCAGTACTTC.

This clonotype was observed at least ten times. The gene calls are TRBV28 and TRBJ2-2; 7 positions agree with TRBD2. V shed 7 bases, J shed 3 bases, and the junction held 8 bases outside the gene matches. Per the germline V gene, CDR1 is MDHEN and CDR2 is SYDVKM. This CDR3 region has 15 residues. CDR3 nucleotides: TGTGCCAGCACCTCGGGGGGAACAGACACCGGGGAGCTGTTTTTT. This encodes CASTSGGTDTGELFF.

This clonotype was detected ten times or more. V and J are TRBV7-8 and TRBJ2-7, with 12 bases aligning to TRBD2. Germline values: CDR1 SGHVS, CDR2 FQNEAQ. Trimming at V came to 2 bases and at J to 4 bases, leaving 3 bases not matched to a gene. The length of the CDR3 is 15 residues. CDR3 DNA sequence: TGTGCCAGCAGCTTAAGGCTAGCGGGGGGGTACGAGCAGTACTTC. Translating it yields CASSLRLAGGYEQYF. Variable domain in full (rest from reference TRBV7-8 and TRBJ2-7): GAGVSQSPRYKVAKRGQDVALRCDPISGHVSLFWYQQALGQGPEFLTYFQNEAQLDKSGLPSDRFFAERPEGSVSTLKIQRTQQEDSAVYLCASSLRLAGGYEQYFGPGTRLTVT.

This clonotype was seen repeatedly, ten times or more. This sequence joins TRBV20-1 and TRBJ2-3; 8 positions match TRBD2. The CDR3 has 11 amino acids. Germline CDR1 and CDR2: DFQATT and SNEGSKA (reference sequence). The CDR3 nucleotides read TGCAGCGGGGGGGTGTCAGATACGCAGTATTTT. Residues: CSGGVSDTQYF.

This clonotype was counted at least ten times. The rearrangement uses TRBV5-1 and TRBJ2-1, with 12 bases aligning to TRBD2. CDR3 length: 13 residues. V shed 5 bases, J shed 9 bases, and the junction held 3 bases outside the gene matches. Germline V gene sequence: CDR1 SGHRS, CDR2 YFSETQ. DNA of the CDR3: TGCGCCAGCAGTCTAGCGGGGGGGCGTGAGCAGTTCTTC. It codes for CASSLAGGREQFF.

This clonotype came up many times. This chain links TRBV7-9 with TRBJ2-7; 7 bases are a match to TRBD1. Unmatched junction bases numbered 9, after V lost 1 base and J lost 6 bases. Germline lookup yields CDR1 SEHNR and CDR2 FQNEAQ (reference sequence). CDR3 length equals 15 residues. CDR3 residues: CASSLEGALRSEQYF. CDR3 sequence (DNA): TGTGCCAGCAGCTTAGAGGGGGCCCTTCGGTCCGAGCAGTACTTC.

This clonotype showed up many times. The CDR3, as DNA: TGTGCCACCAGCAGAGATCGAATGGGGACCCAGTACTTC. Protein: CATSRDRMGTQYF. V usage is TRBV15 and J usage is TRBJ2-5, with D unclear. Germline loops: CDR1 LNHNV, CDR2 YYDKDF (reference sequence). The CDR3 extends over 13 amino acids. The V and J ends lost 0 bases and 7 bases respectively, with 9 bases between them.

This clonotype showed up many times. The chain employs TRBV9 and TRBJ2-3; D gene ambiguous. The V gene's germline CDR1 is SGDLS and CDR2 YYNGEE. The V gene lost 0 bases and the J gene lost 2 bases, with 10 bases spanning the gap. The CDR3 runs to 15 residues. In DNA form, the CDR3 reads TGTGCCAGCAGCGTAGTGGATCCTGACACAGATACGCAGTATTTT. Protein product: CASSVVDPDTDTQYF.

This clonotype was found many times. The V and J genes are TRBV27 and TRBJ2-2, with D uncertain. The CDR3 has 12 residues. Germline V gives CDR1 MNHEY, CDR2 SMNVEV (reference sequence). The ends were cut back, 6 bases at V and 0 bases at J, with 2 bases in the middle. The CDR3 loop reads CASRPNTGELFF. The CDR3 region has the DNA TGTGCCAGCAGACCGAACACCGGGGAGCTGTTTTTT.

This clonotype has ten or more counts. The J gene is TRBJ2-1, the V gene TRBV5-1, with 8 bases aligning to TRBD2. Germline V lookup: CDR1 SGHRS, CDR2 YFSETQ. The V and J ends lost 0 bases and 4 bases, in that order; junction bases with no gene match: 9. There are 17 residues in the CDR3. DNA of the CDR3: TGCGCCAGCAGCTTGGGAAGAAGCGGGGGATCTTACAATGAGCAGTTCTTC. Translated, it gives CASSLGRSGGSYNEQFF.

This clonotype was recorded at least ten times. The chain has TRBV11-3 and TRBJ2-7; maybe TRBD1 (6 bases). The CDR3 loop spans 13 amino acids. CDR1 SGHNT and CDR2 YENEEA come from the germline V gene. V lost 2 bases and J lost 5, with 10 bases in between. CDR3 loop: CASSLQGSHEQYF. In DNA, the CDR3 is TGTGCCAGCAGCTTACAGGGGAGCCACGAGCAGTACTTC.